The 5 T cell receptor beta chains listed next were all sequenced from one sample in a study of blood T cell repertoires in COVID-19. Generated by immunoSEQ multiplex PCR, the TCRdb table keeps only in-frame clones and is missing some. The sample lists about 390,000 clones; 80% to 90% were seen once. The sample comprised peripheral blood. These TCRs come from a woman aged 55-69 years with COVID-19, enrolled during active disease.

The rearrangement links TRBV13 to TRBJ2-7; TRBD1 might be the D (7 bases). Trimming pared 5 bases from V and 5 bases from J, leaving 13 bases between. This CDR3 comprises 13 residues. Germline V lookup: CDR1 PRHDT, CDR2 FYEKMQ (reference sequence). The CDR3 region is CASSPGGFNEQYF. The CDR3, as DNA: TGTGCCAGCAGCCCAGGGGGGTTCAACGAGCAGTACTTC.

Here the CDR3 reads CATSGDRRSQETQYF. CDR3 nucleotide sequence: TGTGCCACCAGTGGTGACAGGCGATCACAAGAGACCCAGTACTTC. The chain joins TRBV24-1 to TRBJ2-5, with a weak D call TRBD1 (6 bases). The CDR3 loop spans 15 amino acids. Trimming took off 5 bases at V and 2 bases at J, with 14 bases between the two ends. Germline assignment: CDR1 KGHDR and CDR2 SFDVKD.

The count of this clone is one. Other DNA sequences in the same sample also yield this CDR3. This sequence joins TRBV29-1 and TRBJ2-7; 9 bases agree with TRBD1. Trimming cost V 6 bases and J 1 base; bases outside gene matches: 1. The CDR3 sequence is 12 residues long. Germline V gene sequence: CDR1 SQVTM, CDR2 ANQGSEA. The CDR3 sequence: CSVGQGSYEQYF. CDR3 sequence (DNA): TGCAGCGTCGGACAGGGGTCCTACGAGCAGTACTTC.

In its sample, this clone was seen once. The genes are TRBV9 and TRBJ1-2; weak D call: TRBD1 (6 bases). Germline V gene sequence: CDR1 SGDLS, CDR2 YYNGEE. CDR3 length: 15 residues. Deletions cut 3 bases from V and 4 bases from J, with 16 bases between. CDR3 region: CASSAYQQGPYGYTF. The CDR3 region has the DNA TGTGCCAGCAGCGCCTATCAACAGGGTCCCTATGGCTACACCTTC.

This chain links TRBV6-5 with TRBJ1-1; TRBD1 agrees at 9 bases. The CDR3 is made up of 14 amino acids. J gave up 11 bases and V 7 bases, and 14 bases lay outside the gene matches. The V gene's germline CDR1 is MNHEY and CDR2 SVGAGI. CDR3 in amino acids: CASKHRDRVGKAFF. CDR3 bases: TGTGCCAGCAAGCACCGGGACAGGGTTGGAAAGGCTTTCTTT.